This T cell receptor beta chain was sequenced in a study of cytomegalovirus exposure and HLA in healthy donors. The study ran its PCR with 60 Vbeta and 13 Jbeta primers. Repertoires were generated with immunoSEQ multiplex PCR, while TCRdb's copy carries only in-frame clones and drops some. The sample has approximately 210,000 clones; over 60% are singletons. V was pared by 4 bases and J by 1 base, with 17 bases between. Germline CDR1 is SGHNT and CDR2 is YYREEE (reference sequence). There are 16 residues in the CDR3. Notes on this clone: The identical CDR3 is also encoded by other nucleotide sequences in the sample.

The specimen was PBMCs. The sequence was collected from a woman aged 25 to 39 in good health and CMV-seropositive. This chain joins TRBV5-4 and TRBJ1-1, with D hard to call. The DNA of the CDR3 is TGTGCCAGCAGCCCGGGATGGGCCACCAGGAACACTGAAGCTTTCTTT. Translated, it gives CASSPGWATRNTEAFF.